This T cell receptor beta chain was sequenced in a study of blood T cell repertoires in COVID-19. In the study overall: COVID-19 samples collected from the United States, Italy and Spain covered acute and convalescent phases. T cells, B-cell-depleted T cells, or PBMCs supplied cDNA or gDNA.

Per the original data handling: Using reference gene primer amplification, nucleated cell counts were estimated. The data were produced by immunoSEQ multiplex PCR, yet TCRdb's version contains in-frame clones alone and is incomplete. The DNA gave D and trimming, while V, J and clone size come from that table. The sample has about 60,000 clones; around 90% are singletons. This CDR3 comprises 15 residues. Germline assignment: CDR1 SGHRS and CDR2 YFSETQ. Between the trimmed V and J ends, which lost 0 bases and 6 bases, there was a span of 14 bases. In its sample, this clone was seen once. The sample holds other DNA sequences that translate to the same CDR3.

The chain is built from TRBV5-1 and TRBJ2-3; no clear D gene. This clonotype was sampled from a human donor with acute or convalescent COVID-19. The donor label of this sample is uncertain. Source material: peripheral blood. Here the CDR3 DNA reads TGCGCCAGCAGCTTGGACGGCGGCTCAACGGATACGCAGTATTTT. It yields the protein CASSLDGGSTDTQYF.